These 4 T cell receptor beta chains originate from one sample sequenced in a study of human T cells and chemical hapten exposure (dated by TCRdb to the early 2020s). What this sample's time point label stands for: patch test 2, 6 weeks after DPC sensitization. Interpreted using the paper, the treatment or condition label stands for: therapeutic diphenylcyclopropenone sensitization with weekly scalp DPC. Library method: RACE. The sequencing machine was a NextSeq 500. In TCRdb, the public reads were trimmed at Q25 with fastp and aligned with MiXCR, with productive beta chains retained. CDR3 protein duplicates are merged, each entry listing the most common genes and DNA. A total of around 130,000 distinct CDR3 sequences appear in this sample, around 11% of them only once. Jointly, the top ten make up around 1.4% of the sample. The sample here was whole blood, taken in connection with sensitization to the hapten diphenylcyclopropenone (DPC). Source of these receptors: a woman in her forties or fifties with alopecia areata. Some clones in this sample may be carry-over from other donors' samples.

The table lists this clonotype with a few counts. V is TRBV24-1 and J is TRBJ2-2; unclear D gene. CDR3 length: 18 residues. The V end lost 3 bases, the J end lost 1 base, and 17 bases lay between the germline ends. CDR1 KGHDR and CDR2 SFDVKD come from the germline V gene. In DNA form, the CDR3 reads TGTGCCACCAGTGATCCGTCTCGGGCGATCGGGAACACCGGGGAGCTGTTTTTT. Translated, it gives CATSDPSRAIGNTGELFF.

This clonotype was seen many times. V is TRBV29-1 and J is TRBJ2-1; 8 bases fit TRBD2. Germline V lookup: CDR1 SQVTM, CDR2 ANQGSEA. Trimming at V came to 4 bases and at J to 3 bases, leaving 5 bases not matched to a gene. The CDR3 extends over 14 amino acids. DNA for the CDR3: TGCAGCGTTGCTGTAGCGGGACACTACAATGAGCAGTTCTTC. It encodes CSVAVAGHYNEQFF.

This clonotype was seen a few times. The V and J genes are TRBV29-1 and TRBJ2-2, with a weak D call TRBD1 (5 bases). The V gene's germline CDR1 is SQVTM and CDR2 ANQGSEA. The CDR3 loop spans 12 amino acids. V was clipped by 7 bases and J by 6 bases, with 12 bases between them. CDR3 in DNA: TGCAGCGCTATGGTGGGGCCCGGGGAGCTGTTTTTT. This codes for CSAMVGPGELFF.

This clonotype was seen a handful of times. The chain employs TRBV11-2 and TRBJ1-1; the D gene is possibly TRBD1 (5 bases). Trimming took 0 bases from V and 4 from J, leaving 12 bases between them. This CDR3 spans 15 amino acids. Germline-derived CDR1 and CDR2 are SGHAT and FQNNGV. CDR3 sequence: CASSLDDRAATEAFF. CDR3 in DNA: TGTGCCAGCAGCTTAGATGACAGAGCGGCCACTGAAGCTTTCTTT. Using reference TRBV11-2 and TRBJ1-1 for the parts outside the CDR3, the full variable domain is EAGVAQSPRYKIIEKRQSVAFWCNPISGHATLYWYQQILGQGPKLLIQFQNNGVVDDSQLPKDRFSAERLKGVDSTLKIQPAKLEDSAVYLCASSLDDRAATEAFFGQGTRLTVV.